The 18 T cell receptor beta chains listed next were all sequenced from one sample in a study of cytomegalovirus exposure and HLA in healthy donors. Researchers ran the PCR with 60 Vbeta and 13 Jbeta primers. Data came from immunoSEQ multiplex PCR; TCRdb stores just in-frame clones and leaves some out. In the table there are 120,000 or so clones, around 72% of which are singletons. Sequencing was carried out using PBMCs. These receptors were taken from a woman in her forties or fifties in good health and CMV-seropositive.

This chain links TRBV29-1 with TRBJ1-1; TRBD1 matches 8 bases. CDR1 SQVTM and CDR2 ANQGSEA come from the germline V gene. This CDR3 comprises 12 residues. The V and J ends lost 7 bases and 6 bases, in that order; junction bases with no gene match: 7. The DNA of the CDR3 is TGCAGCGCTAACAGGGGACAGGCTGAAGCTTTCTTT. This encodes CSANRGQAEAFF.

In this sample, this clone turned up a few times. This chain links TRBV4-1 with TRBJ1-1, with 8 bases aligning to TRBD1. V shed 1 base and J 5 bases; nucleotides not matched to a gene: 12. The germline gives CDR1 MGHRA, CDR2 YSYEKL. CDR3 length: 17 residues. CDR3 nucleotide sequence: TGCGCCAGCAGCCAAGCGGGGAGGGGCAGGGGGCAAACTGAAGCTTTCTTT. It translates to CASSQAGRGRGQTEAFF.

The DNA of the CDR3 is TGTGCCAGCAGGATAGACAGGGATGGCTACACCTTC. Residues: CASRIDRDGYTF. This chain uses TRBV5-4 with TRBJ1-2, with 7 bases identical to TRBD1. The V and J ends lost 5 bases and 6 bases, in that order; junction bases with no gene match: 4. The CDR3 loop spans 12 amino acids. Germline CDR1 and CDR2: SGHNT and YYREEE (reference sequence).

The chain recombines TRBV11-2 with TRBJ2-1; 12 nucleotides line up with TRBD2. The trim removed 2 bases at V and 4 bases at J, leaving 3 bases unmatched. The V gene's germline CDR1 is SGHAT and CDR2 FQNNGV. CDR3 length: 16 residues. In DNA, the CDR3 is TGTGCCAGCAGCTTACTAGCGGGGGGGCGGTACAATGAGCAGTTCTTC. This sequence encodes CASSLLAGGRYNEQFF. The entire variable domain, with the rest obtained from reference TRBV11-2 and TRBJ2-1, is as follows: EAGVAQSPRYKIIEKRQSVAFWCNPISGHATLYWYQQILGQGPKLLIQFQNNGVVDDSQLPKDRFSAERLKGVDSTLKIQPAKLEDSAVYLCASSLLAGGRYNEQFFGPGTRLTVL.

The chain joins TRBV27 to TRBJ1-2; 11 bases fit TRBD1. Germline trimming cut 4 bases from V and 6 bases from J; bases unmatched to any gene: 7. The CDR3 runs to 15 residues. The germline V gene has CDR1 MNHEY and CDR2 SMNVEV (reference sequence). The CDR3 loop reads CASSSWTGGADGYTF. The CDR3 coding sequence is TGTGCCAGCAGTTCGTGGACAGGGGGCGCGGATGGCTACACCTTC.

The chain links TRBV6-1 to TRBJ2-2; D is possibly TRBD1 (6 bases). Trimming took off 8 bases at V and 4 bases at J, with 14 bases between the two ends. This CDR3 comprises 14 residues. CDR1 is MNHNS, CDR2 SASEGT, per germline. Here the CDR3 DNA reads TGTGCCAGCCGTTCGGGACACCGCACCGGGGAGCTGTTTTTT. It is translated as CASRSGHRTGELFF.

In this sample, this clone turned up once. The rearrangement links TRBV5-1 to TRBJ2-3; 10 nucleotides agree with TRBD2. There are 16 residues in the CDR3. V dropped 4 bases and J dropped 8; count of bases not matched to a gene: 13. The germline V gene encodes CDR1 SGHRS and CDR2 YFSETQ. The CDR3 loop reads CASSNRPTSGRGTQYF. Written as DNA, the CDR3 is TGCGCCAGCAGCAACAGGCCGACTAGCGGGCGAGGTACGCAGTATTTT.

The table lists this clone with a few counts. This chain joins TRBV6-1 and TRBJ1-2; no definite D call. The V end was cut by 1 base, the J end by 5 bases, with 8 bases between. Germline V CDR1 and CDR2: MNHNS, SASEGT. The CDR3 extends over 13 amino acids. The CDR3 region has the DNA TGTGCCAGCAGTGAAGTCGGAGGGTATGGCTACACCTTC. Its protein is CASSEVGGYGYTF.

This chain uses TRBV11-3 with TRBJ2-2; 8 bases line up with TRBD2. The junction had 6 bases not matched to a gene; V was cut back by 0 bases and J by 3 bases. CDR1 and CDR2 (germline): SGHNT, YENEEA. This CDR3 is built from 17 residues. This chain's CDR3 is CASSLDGAAGDTGELFF. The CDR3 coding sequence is TGTGCCAGCAGCTTAGACGGTGCAGCGGGAGACACCGGGGAGCTGTTTTTT.

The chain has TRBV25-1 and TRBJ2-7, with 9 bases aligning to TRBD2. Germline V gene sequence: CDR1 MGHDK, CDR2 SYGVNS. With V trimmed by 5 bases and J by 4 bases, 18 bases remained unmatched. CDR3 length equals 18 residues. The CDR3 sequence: CASSTHPGVAGVGYEQYF. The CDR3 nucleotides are TGTGCCAGCAGTACACACCCGGGGGTAGCGGGAGTGGGTTACGAGCAGTACTTC.

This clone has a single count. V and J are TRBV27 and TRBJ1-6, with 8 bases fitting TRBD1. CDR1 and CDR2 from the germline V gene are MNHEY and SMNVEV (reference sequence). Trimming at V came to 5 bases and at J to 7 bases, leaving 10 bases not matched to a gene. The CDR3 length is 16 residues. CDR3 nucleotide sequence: TGTGCCAGCAGTGTCGGGACAGGACCGCCGAATTCACCCCTCCACTTT. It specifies CASSVGTGPPNSPLHF.

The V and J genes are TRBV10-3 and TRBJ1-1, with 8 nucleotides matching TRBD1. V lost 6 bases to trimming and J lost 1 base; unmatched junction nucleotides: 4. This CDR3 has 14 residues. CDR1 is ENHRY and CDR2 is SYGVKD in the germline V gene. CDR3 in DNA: TGTGCCATCAGGACAGGGGCGACGAACACTGAAGCTTTCTTT. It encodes CAIRTGATNTEAFF.

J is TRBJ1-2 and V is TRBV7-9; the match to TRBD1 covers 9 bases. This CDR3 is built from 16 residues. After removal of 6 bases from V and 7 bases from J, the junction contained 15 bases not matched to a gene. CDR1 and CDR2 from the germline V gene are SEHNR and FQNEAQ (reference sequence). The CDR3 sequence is CASSSRGGQGVGGYTF. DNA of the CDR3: TGTGCCAGCAGTTCCAGAGGGGGACAGGGAGTCGGTGGCTACACCTTC.

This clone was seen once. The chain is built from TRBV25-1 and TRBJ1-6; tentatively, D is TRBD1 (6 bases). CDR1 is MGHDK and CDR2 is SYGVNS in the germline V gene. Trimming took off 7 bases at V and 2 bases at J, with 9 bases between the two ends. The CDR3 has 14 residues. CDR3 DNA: TGTGCCAGCAACCGGGACACCTATAATTCACCCCTCCACTTT. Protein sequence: CASNRDTYNSPLHF.

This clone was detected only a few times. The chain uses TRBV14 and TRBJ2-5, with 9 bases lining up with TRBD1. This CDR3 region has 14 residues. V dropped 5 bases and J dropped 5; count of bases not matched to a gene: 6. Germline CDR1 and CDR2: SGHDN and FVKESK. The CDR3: CASSSGQGVETQYF. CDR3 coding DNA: TGTGCCAGCAGCTCGGGACAGGGAGTGGAGACCCAGTACTTC.

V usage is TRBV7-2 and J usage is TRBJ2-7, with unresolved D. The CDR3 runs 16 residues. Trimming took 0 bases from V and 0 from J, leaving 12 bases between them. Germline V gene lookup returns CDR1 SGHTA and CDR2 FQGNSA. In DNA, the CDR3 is TGTGCCAGCAGCTTAGCGGCGCAGGTCCGCTCCTACGAGCAGTACTTC. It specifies CASSLAAQVRSYEQYF.

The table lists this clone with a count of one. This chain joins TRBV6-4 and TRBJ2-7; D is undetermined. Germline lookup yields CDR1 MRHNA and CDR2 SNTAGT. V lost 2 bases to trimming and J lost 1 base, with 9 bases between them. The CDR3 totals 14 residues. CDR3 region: CASSDVGSSYEQYF. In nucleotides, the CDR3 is TGTGCCAGCAGTGACGTTGGCAGTTCCTACGAGCAGTACTTC.

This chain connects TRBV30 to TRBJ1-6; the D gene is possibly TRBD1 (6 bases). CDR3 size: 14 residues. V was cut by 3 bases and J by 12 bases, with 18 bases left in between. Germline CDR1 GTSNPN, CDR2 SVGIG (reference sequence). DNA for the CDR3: TGTGCCTGGAGCACCGGGACATTTTATCGACCCCTCCACTTT. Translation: CAWSTGTFYRPLHF.